This TCR beta chain was captured in a study of kidney transplant recipient with SARS-CoV-2 infection. This clonotype has a count of ten or more. Trimming stripped 0 bases from V and 8 bases from J, with 8 bases between. This CDR3 is built from 12 residues. Germline V gene sequence: CDR1 SGHTS, CDR2 YDEGEE. TCRdb re-analysed the reads in MiXCR, keeping a single row per CDR3 protein. Among 200,000 to 300,000 distinct CDR3 sequences listed, 29% were seen once. Sequenced here: a blood sample, sampled at baseline and on day 111 from a kidney transplant recipient. The sequence was obtained from a male patient aged 25-45 years who had COVID-19 and was a kidney transplant recipient. A subset of T cells may come from the graft donor. The chain employs TRBV5-8 and TRBJ1-2; D remains unclear. DNA for the CDR3: TGTGCCAGCAGCTTGGCCCCGGGAGGCTACACCTTC. Residues: CASSLAPGGYTF. The variable domain in full, with the rest retrieved from reference TRBV5-8 and TRBJ1-2, is EAGVTQSPTHLIKTRGQQATLRCSPISGHTSVYWYQQALGLGLQFLLWYDEGEERNRGNFPPRFSGRQFPNYSSELNVNALELEDSALYLCASSLAPGGYTFGSGTRLTVV.